Detailed here is one TCR beta chain. Its target is unknown. This CDR3 comprises 16 residues. The germline V gene encodes CDR1 MDHEN and CDR2 SYDVKM. Trimming shortened V by 4 bases and J by 3 bases, and 18 bases separated the two germline ends. Treatment: oral pan-JAK inhibitor, 5-10 mg twice daily. Sequencing used cDNA as its template, made by extracting RNA and reverse transcribing it. Repertoires were generated with immunoSEQ multiplex PCR, while TCRdb's copy carries only in-frame clones and drops some. The profile shows around 270,000 clones, 58% of them singletons. This sample was taken from a study of CD8+ T cells in alopecia areata. Study information: Twice daily, treated patients received 5 to 10 mg of oral tofacitinib.

Points from the study as a whole: Baseline CD8+ expansion's link to response remains uncertain, as there was one nonresponder. Tofacitinib delivered significant drops in scalp clonality and in expanded CD8+ clones among the top 100. More clonal than normal scalp was lesional scalp, particularly alopecia totalis/universalis.

The starting material was CD4+ T cells sorted from blood, obtained at week 24, from a patient treated with tofacitinib. The sequence was collected from a human donor with alopecia areata. The rearrangement joins TRBV28 to TRBJ2-5; D might be TRBD2 (7 bases). The chain's CDR3 is CASSYGNRGAKETQYF. As DNA, the CDR3 is TGTGCCAGCAGTTACGGCAATCGGGGGGCTAAAGAGACCCAGTACTTC.